What follows are 24 T cell receptor beta chains derived from one specimen sequenced in a study of Ad26.COV2.S vaccination and SARS-CoV-2 variants. The table came from immunoSEQ multiplex PCR; TCRdb's copy has only in-frame clones and leaves some out. The sample consists of about 680,000 clones, roughly 90% of them appearing once. Treatment: roughly 19 received Ad26.COV2.S at low or high dose, single or two shots; 5 received placebo; per-sample allocation not given. Samples came from day 63 after the first vaccine or placebo injection. Sequencing used peripheral blood, obtained in a trial of Ad26.COV2.S vaccine versus placebo. The receptors derive from a person between 18 and 65 years old who received the Ad26.COV2.S COVID-19 vaccine or a placebo.

The chain employs TRBV7-2 and TRBJ2-1; unclear D gene. Trimming took off 5 bases at V and 9 bases at J, with 14 bases between the two ends. Germline V gene lookup returns CDR1 SGHTA and CDR2 FQGNSA. The CDR3 spans 13 residues. The CDR3 spells CASSPFPLSEQFF. CDR3 bases: TGTGCCAGCAGCCCCTTCCCGTTGAGTGAGCAGTTCTTC.

This clone was seen once. V and J are TRBV14 and TRBJ2-1; D not resolved. The germline gives CDR1 SGHDN, CDR2 FVKESK. V was clipped by 0 bases and J by 2 bases, with 8 bases between them. The CDR3 totals 15 residues. The CDR3 is CASSQEVGPYNEQFF. DNA of the CDR3: TGTGCCAGCAGCCAAGAAGTAGGTCCCTACAATGAGCAGTTCTTC.

A few counts support this clone. The chain has TRBV5-6 and TRBJ2-2; D is ambiguous. The CDR3 is 14 amino acids. The germline V gene encodes CDR1 SGHDT and CDR2 YYEEEE. Trimming pared 0 bases from V and 8 bases from J, leaving 11 bases between. The CDR3: CASSLDFTAGELFF. The CDR3 DNA reads TGTGCCAGCAGCTTGGACTTCACCGCGGGGGAGCTGTTTTTT.

This chain uses TRBV9 with TRBJ2-1; 9 bases match TRBD1. V shed 2 bases and J 7 bases; nucleotides not matched to a gene: 7. Germline lookup yields CDR1 SGDLS and CDR2 YYNGEE. The length of the CDR3 is 15 residues. The CDR3 DNA reads as TGTGCCAGCAGCGTCTTCCGGGACAGGGCAAATGAGCAGTTCTTC. As protein: CASSVFRDRANEQFF.

This clone was observed once. The chain recombines TRBV30 with TRBJ1-1, with D hard to call. Trimming cost V 5 bases and J 0 bases, with 4 bases left between them. Germline loops: CDR1 GTSNPN, CDR2 SVGIG (reference sequence). This CDR3 contains 11 residues. The CDR3 DNA follows: TGTGCCTGGGGGATGAACACTGAAGCTTTCTTT. Translating it yields CAWGMNTEAFF.

The chain combines TRBV27 with TRBJ2-5; D is possibly TRBD2 (5 bases). This CDR3 has 13 residues. Trimming left V 8 bases short and J 4 bases short, with 14 bases between. The germline V gene has CDR1 MNHEY and CDR2 SMNVEV (reference sequence). CDR3 DNA sequence: TGTGCCAGCGGAGCCGGAGGCGGAGAGACCCAGTACTTC. It encodes CASGAGGGETQYF.

The chain has TRBV24-1 and TRBJ2-3, with 7 bases identical to TRBD1. The V gene's germline CDR1 is KGHDR and CDR2 SFDVKD. This CDR3 comprises 17 residues. The V segment lost 0 bases and the J segment 2 bases; nucleotides outside the gene matches: 7. The CDR3 reads CATSDLKGTDYTDTQYF. The DNA of the CDR3 is TGTGCCACCAGTGATTTGAAAGGGACAGATTACACAGATACGCAGTATTTT.

This sequence joins TRBV3-1 (or the pseudogene TRBV3-2) and TRBJ2-5; D is ambiguous. Germline CDR1 is LGHDT and CDR2 is YNNKEL (reference sequence). This CDR3 has 14 residues. The V and J ends lost 1 base and 2 bases respectively, with 8 bases between them. The CDR3 protein is CASSQASRQETQYF. CDR3 coding DNA: TGTGCCAGCAGCCAAGCGAGCAGACAAGAGACCCAGTACTTC.

The chain links TRBV27 to TRBJ2-3, with TRBD2 matching 10 bases. This CDR3 region has 15 residues. Germline V gene sequence: CDR1 MNHEY, CDR2 SMNVEV (reference sequence). V lost 6 bases, J lost 3 bases, and 6 bases stayed unmatched. The CDR3 nucleotides read TGTGCCAGCAGCCCGACTAGCGGGCGGACAGATACGCAGTATTTT. Residues: CASSPTSGRTDTQYF.

The chain carries TRBV12-3 or TRBV12-4 and TRBJ2-1; perhaps D is TRBD1 or TRBD2 (5 bases each). Trimming left V 6 bases short and J 9 bases short, with 12 bases between. This CDR3 comprises 12 residues. The CDR3 bases are TGTGCCAGCAGCAGGGACCAGGGTGAGCAGTTCTTC. Translating it yields CASSRDQGEQFF.

The chain links TRBV6-6 to TRBJ1-5; D remains ambiguous. Per germline, CDR1 MNHNY and CDR2 SVGAGI (reference sequence). CDR3 length: 14 amino acids. Between the trimmed V and J ends, which lost 2 bases and 1 base, there was a span of 6 bases. CDR3: CASSYMGSNQPQHF. The CDR3 DNA sequence: TGTGCCAGCAGTTACATGGGGAGCAATCAGCCCCAGCATTTT.

This clone was detected a few times. The rearrangement links TRBV5-6 to TRBJ2-7; no firm D call. V lost 2 bases and J lost 7, with 7 bases in between. This CDR3 contains 11 residues. Germline CDR1 reads SGHDT; CDR2 reads YYEEEE. The CDR3 nucleotides read TGTGCCAGCAGCTTAAACGAGGAGCAGTACTTC. This gives the protein CASSLNEEQYF.

The genes are TRBV5-4 and TRBJ2-1, with 10 bases identical to TRBD1. The CDR3 runs to 15 residues. CDR1 is SGHNT, CDR2 YYREEE, per germline (reference sequence). V was clipped by 4 bases and J by 6 bases; unmatched bases: 7. CDR3 in amino acids: CASSQSGTGANEQFF. CDR3 nucleotide sequence: TGTGCCAGCAGCCAATCCGGGACAGGGGCCAATGAGCAGTTCTTC.

The rearrangement joins TRBV3-1 (or the pseudogene TRBV3-2) to TRBJ1-6; the D is unclear. With 3 bases removed from V and 4 bases from J, the gap between germline ends came to 10 bases. Germline loops: CDR1 LGHDT, CDR2 YNNKEL (reference sequence). The CDR3 is made up of 15 amino acids. The CDR3 DNA follows: TGTGCCAGCAGCCATTCTACCGATTATAATTCACCCCTCCACTTT. Amino acid sequence: CASSHSTDYNSPLHF.

The genes are TRBV5-1 and TRBJ2-1, with a weak D call TRBD2 (6 bases). Germline CDR1 and CDR2: SGHRS and YFSETQ. V gave up 4 bases and J gave up 8 bases, with 16 bases separating them. The CDR3 contains 14 residues. CDR3 DNA: TGCGCCAGCAGCGCTCGGGAGCCCGATGATGAGCAGTTCTTC. Translation: CASSAREPDDEQFF.

The V and J genes are TRBV18 and TRBJ1-1, with 11 bases identical to TRBD1. The CDR3 contains 17 residues. The junction had 13 bases not matched to a gene; V was cut back by 3 bases and J by 7 bases. From germline, CDR1 is KGHSH and CDR2 LQKENI. CDR3 coding DNA: TGTGCCAGCTCACCTATTGGACAGGGGGCAGAGTATAGTGAAGCTTTCTTT. This translates into CASSPIGQGAEYSEAFF.

This rearrangement joins TRBV5-4 to TRBJ1-2, with unresolved D. The germline V and J ends were trimmed by 0 bases and 6 bases, with 9 bases remaining between them. Germline V gene sequence: CDR1 SGHNT, CDR2 YYREEE (reference sequence). The length of the CDR3 is 13 residues. This CDR3 is CASSLGGMDGYTF. The CDR3 nucleotides are TGTGCCAGCAGCTTGGGAGGGATGGATGGCTACACCTTC.

The chain employs TRBV19 and TRBJ2-5, with D tentatively TRBD2 (6 bases). CDR1 LNHDA and CDR2 SQIVND come from the germline V gene (reference sequence). The CDR3 runs to 14 residues. CDR3 nucleotides: TGTGCGACGGGACCCTCTAGCGCCCAAGAGACCCAGTACTTC. The encoded protein is CATGPSSAQETQYF.

The rearrangement uses TRBV6-2 or TRBV6-3 and TRBJ2-3; a possible D gene is TRBD1 (6 bases). V lost 7 bases and J lost 0, with 17 bases in between. The CDR3 loop spans 16 amino acids. Germline V gene lookup returns CDR1 MNHEY and CDR2 SVGEGT. The CDR3 DNA follows: TGTGCCAGCACCCCAGGGGCTAGTCCTAGCACAGATACGCAGTATTTT. As protein: CASTPGASPSTDTQYF.

This chain uses TRBV7-9 with TRBJ1-1; 10 bases match TRBD1. CDR1 and CDR2 (germline): SEHNR, FQNEAQ (reference sequence). This CDR3 has 14 amino acids. The V and J ends lost 4 bases and 11 bases, in that order; junction bases with no gene match: 10. The CDR3 spells CASSSWDRGLEAFF. CDR3 sequence (DNA): TGTGCCAGCAGCTCATGGGACAGGGGTCTTGAGGCTTTCTTT.

The chain links TRBV2 to TRBJ1-1; 7 bases map to TRBD1. Per the germline V gene, CDR1 is SNHLY and CDR2 is FYNNEI. The CDR3 has 14 residues. The junction had 6 bases not matched to a gene; V was cut back by 7 bases and J by 1 base. The CDR3, as DNA: TGTGCCAGCAATTCCTACAGGGGGAACACTGAAGCTTTCTTT. This sequence encodes CASNSYRGNTEAFF.

The rearrangement joins TRBV2 to TRBJ2-3, with a weak D call TRBD2 (6 bases). The ends were cut back, 7 bases at V and 1 base at J, with 15 bases in the middle. Looked up from germline, CDR1 is SNHLY and CDR2 is FYNNEI. CDR3 length: 15 amino acids. The CDR3 sequence is CASIPRGYRTDTQYF. For the CDR3, the DNA is TGTGCCAGCATCCCCCGGGGGTATCGCACAGATACGCAGTATTTT.

The chain combines TRBV6-4 with TRBJ2-1; the match to TRBD1 covers 8 bases. This CDR3 region has 14 residues. Per the germline V gene, CDR1 is MRHNA and CDR2 is SNTAGT. The V and J ends lost 5 bases and 2 bases, in that order; junction bases with no gene match: 2. CDR3 DNA: TGTGCCAGCAGTACAGGGGGGCCCTACAATGAGCAGTTCTTC. It yields the protein CASSTGGPYNEQFF.

The rearrangement joins TRBV11-3 to TRBJ2-4, with 9 bases that match TRBD2. The V gene's germline CDR1 is SGHNT and CDR2 YENEEA. Losses at the gene ends were 2 bases for V and 7 bases for J; bases not matched to a gene: 0. The CDR3 runs to 13 residues. CDR3 amino acids: CASSLLAGNIQYF. The CDR3 bases are TGTGCCAGCAGCTTACTAGCGGGGAACATTCAGTACTTC.